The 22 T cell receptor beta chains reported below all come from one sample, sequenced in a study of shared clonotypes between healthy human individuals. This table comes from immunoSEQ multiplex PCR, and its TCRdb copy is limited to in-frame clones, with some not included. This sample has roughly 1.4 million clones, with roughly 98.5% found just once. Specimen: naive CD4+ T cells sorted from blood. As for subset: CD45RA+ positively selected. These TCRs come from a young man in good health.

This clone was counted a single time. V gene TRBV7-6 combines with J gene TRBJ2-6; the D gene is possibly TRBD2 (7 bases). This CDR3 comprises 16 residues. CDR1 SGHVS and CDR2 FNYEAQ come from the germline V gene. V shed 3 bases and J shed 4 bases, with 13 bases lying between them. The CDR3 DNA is TGTGCCAGCAGCTTGGCGGGGGCCGTCGGGGCCAACGTCCTGACTTTC. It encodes CASSLAGAVGANVLTF.

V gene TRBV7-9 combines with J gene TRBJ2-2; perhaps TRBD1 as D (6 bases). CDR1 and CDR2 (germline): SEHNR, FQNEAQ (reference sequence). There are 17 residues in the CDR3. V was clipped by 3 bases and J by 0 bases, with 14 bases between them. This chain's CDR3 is CASSFGLDRSNTGELFF. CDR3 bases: TGTGCCAGCAGCTTTGGTCTCGACAGGTCGAACACCGGGGAGCTGTTTTTT.

Here the CDR3 reads CASSLAVRSGKETQYF. The CDR3 DNA follows: TGTGCCAGCAGCTTAGCCGTTAGGTCGGGAAAGGAGACCCAGTACTTC. This rearrangement joins TRBV7-6 to TRBJ2-5; possible D gene TRBD2, 5 bases. This CDR3 contains 16 residues. Germline V gives CDR1 SGHVS, CDR2 FNYEAQ. V dropped 0 bases and J dropped 5 bases, with 16 bases sitting between them.

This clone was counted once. DNA for the CDR3: TGTGCCAGCAGCTTAGACCCTTCGGATGGCTACACCTTC. Its translation is CASSLDPSDGYTF. The chain employs TRBV5-4 and TRBJ1-2; D is unresolved. This CDR3 has 13 amino acids. Germline CDR1 is SGHNT and CDR2 is YYREEE (reference sequence). Trimming stripped 2 bases from V and 6 bases from J, with 11 bases between.

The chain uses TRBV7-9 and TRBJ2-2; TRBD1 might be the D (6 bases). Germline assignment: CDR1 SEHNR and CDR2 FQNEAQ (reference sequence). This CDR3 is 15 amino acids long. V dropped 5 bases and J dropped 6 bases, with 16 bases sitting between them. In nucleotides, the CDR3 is TGTGCCAGCAGCCAGTCCAGGGGTTTGGCCGGGGAGCTGTTTTTT. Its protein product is CASSQSRGLAGELFF.

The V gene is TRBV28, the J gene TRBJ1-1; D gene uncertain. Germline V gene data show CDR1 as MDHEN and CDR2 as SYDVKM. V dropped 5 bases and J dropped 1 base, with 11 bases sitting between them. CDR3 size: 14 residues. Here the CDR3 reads CASSPYRGNTEAFF. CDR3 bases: TGTGCCAGCAGTCCCTATCGGGGGAACACTGAAGCTTTCTTT.

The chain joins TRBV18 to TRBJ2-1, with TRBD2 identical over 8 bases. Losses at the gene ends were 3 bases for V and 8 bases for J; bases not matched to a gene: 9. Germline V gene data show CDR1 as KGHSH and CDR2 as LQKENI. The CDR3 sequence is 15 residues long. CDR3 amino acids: CASSPPGTRYYEQFF. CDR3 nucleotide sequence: TGTGCCAGCTCACCCCCGGGGACTAGGTATTATGAGCAGTTCTTC.

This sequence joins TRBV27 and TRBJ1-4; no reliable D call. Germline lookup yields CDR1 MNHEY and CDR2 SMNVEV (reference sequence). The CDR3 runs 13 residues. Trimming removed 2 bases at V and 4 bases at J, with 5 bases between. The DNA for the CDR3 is TGTGCCAGCAGTTTACAGGATAATGAAAAACTGTTTTTT. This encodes CASSLQDNEKLFF.

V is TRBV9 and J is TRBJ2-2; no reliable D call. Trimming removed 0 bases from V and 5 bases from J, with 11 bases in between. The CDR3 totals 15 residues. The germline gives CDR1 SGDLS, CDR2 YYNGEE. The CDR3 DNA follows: TGTGCCAGCAGCGTAGGCGACCTGGGGACCGGGGAGCTGTTTTTT. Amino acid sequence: CASSVGDLGTGELFF.

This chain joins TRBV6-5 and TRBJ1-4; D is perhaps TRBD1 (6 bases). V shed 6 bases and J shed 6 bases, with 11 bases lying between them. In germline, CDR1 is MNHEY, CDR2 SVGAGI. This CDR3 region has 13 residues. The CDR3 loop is CASSPGQYEKLFF. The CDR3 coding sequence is TGTGCCAGCAGCCCCGGACAGTATGAAAAACTGTTTTTT.

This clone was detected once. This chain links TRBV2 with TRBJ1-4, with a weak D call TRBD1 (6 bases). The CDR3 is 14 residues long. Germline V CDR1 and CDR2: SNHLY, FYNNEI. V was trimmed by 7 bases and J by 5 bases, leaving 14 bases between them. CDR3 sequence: CASTPGQPNEKLFF. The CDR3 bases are TGTGCCAGCACTCCCGGACAGCCAAATGAAAAACTGTTTTTT.

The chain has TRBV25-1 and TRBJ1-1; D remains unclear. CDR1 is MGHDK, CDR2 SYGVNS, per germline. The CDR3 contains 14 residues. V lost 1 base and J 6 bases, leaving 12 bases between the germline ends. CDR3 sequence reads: CASSESRVRAEAFF. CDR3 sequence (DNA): TGTGCCAGCAGTGAATCGAGGGTACGGGCTGAAGCTTTCTTT.

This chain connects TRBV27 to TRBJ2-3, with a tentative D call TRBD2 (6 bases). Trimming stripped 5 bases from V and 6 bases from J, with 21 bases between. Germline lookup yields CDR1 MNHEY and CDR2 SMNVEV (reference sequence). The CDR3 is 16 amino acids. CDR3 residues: CASSRPGLPSRDTQYF. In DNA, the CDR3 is TGTGCCAGCAGTCGCCCGGGACTCCCATCCAGGGATACGCAGTATTTT.

The CDR3 region is CASSLGLAVEQYF. The CDR3 nucleotides read TGTGCCAGCAGCTTAGGACTAGCGGTCGAGCAGTACTTC. V and J are TRBV11-2 and TRBJ2-7, with 9 bases lining up with TRBD2. Trimming at V came to 1 base and at J to 6 bases, leaving 1 base not matched to a gene. The CDR3 loop spans 13 amino acids. Germline V gene sequence: CDR1 SGHAT, CDR2 FQNNGV.

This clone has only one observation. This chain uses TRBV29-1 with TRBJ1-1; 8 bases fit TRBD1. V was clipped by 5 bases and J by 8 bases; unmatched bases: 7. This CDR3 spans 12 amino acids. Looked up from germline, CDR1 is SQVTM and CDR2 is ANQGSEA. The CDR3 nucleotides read TGCAGCGTTTTAACTCCAGGGGGCGAAGCTTTCTTT. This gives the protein CSVLTPGGEAFF.

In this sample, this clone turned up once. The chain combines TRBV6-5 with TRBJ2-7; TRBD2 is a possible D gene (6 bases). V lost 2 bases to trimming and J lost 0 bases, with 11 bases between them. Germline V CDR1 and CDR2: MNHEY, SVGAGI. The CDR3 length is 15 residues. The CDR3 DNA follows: TGTGCCAGCAGTTACGTTAGCGGACCCTCCTACGAGCAGTACTTC. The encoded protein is CASSYVSGPSYEQYF.

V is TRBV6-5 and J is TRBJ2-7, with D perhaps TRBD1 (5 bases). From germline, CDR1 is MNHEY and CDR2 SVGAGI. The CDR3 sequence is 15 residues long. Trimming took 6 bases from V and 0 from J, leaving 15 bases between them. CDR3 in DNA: TGTGCCAGCAGCCGACACCCAGACAGCTCCTACGAGCAGTACTTC. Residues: CASSRHPDSSYEQYF.

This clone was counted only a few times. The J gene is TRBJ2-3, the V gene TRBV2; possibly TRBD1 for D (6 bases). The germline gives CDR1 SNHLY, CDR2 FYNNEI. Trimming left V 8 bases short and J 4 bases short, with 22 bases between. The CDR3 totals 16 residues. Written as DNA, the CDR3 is TGTGCCAGCGGTCGCTGGGACATCCGAAGAGCAGATACGCAGTATTTT. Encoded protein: CASGRWDIRRADTQYF. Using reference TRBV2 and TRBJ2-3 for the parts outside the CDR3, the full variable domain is EPEVTQTPSHQVTQMGQEVILRCVPISNHLYFYWYRQILGQKVEFLVSFYNNEISEKSEIFDDQFSVERPDGSNFTLKIRSTKLEDSAMYFCASGRWDIRRADTQYFGPGTRLTVL.

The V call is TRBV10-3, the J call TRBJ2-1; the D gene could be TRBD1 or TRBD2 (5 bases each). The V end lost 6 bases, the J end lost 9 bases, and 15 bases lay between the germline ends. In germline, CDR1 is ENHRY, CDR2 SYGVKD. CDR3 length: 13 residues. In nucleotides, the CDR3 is TGTGCCATCAGCGAGGGACCTGGGGGTGAGCAGTTCTTC. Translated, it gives CAISEGPGGEQFF.

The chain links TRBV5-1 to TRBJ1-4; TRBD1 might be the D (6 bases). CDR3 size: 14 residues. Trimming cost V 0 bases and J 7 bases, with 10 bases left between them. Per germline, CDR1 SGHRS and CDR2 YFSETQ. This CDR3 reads CASSLVGGGEKLFF. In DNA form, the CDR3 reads TGCGCCAGCAGCTTGGTAGGGGGTGGTGAAAAACTGTTTTTT.

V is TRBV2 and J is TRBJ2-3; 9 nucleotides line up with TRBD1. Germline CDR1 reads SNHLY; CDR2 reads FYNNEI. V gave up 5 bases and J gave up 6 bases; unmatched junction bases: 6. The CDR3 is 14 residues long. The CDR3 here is CASSLDRGGDTQYF. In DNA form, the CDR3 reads TGTGCCAGCAGTCTAGACAGGGGGGGCGATACGCAGTATTTT.

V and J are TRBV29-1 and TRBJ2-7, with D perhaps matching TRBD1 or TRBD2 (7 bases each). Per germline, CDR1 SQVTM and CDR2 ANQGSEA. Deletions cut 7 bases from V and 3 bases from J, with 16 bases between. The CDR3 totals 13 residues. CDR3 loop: CSGEGAACYEQYF. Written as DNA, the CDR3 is TGCAGCGGGGAGGGGGCGGCTTGCTACGAGCAGTACTTC.